Below, 2 T cell receptor beta chains from the same sample are listed, as sequenced in a study of cytomegalovirus exposure and HLA in healthy donors. Primers included in the PCR were 60 Vbeta and 13 Jbeta primers. The method was immunoSEQ multiplex PCR; TCRdb's version includes in-frame clones alone and lacks a portion of them. This sample carries 150,000 to 200,000 clones, about 80% of them seen once, and the ten largest clones take roughly 13%. The sequenced sample was PBMCs. These receptors were obtained from a woman aged 25 to 39 in good health and CMV-seropositive.

The V gene is TRBV5-4, the J gene TRBJ1-1; D might be TRBD1 (6 bases). Trimming removed 4 bases at V and 0 bases at J, with 10 bases between. This CDR3 region has 14 residues. Germline values: CDR1 SGHNT, CDR2 YYREEE (reference sequence). The CDR3: CASSRDNMNTEAFF. The CDR3 region has the DNA TGTGCCAGCAGCCGGGACAACATGAACACTGAAGCTTTCTTT.

The rearrangement links TRBV10-1 to TRBJ2-4, with D perhaps TRBD2 (6 bases). The CDR3 consists of 19 residues. V shed 2 bases and J shed 8 bases, with 28 bases lying between them. CDR1 WNHNN and CDR2 SYGVQD come from the germline V gene (reference sequence). CDR3 DNA: TGCGCCAGCAGTGAGACAGTCGACGGGCCCCCTTCGGGGGTTGACATTCAGTACTTC. Protein sequence: CASSETVDGPPSGVDIQYF.